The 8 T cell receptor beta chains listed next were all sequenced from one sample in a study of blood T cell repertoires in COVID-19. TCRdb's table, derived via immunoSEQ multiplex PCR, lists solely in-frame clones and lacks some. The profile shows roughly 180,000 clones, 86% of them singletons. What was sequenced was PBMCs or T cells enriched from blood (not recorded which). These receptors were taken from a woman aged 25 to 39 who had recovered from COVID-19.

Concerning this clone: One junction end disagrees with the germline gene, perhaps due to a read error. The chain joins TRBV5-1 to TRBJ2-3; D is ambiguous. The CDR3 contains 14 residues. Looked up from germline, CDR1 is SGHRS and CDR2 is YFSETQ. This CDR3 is CASRLVRSGDTQYF. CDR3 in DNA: TGCGCCAGCAGGTTGGTCAGATCTGGAGATACGCAGTATTTT.

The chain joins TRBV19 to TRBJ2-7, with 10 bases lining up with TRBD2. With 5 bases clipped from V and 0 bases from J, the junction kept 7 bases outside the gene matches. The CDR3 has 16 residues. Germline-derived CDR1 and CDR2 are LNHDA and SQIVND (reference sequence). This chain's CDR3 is CASSGTSASNSYEQYF. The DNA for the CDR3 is TGTGCCAGTAGTGGGACTAGCGCGAGTAACTCCTACGAGCAGTACTTC.

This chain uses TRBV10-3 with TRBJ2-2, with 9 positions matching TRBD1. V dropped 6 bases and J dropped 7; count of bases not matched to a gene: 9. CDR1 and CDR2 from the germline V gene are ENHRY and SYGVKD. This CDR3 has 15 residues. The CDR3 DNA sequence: TGTGCCATCAGGCCGGGGACAGGGTACCACGGGGAGCTGTTTTTT. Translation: CAIRPGTGYHGELFF.

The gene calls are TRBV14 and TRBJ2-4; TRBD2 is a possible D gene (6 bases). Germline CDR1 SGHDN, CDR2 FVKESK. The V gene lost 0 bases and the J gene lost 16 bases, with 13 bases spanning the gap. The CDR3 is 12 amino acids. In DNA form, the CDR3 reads TGTGCCAGCAGCCAAGAGTGGGGACTTCTATACTTC. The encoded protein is CASSQEWGLLYF.

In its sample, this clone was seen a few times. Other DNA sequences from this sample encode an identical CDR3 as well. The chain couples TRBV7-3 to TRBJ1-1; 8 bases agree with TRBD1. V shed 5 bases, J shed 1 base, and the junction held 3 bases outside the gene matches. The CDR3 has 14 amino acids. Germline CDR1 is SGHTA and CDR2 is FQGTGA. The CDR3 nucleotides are TGTGCCAGCAGCCTACAGGGGGGGAACACTGAAGCTTTCTTT. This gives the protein CASSLQGGNTEAFF.

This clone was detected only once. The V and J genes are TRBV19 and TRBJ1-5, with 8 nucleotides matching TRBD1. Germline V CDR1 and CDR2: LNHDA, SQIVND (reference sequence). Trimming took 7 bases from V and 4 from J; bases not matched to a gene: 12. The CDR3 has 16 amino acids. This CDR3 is CASKSLLGTGNQPQHF. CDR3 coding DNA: TGTGCCAGTAAGTCCCTGCTGGGGACAGGTAATCAGCCCCAGCATTTT.

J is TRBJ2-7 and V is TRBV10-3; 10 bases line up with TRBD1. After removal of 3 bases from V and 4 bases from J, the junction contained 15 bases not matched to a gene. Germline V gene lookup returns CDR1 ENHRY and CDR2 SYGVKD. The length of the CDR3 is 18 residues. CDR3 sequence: CAISDTPGPAGQGYEQYF. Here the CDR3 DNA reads TGTGCCATCAGTGACACCCCCGGGCCTGCGGGACAGGGGTACGAGCAGTACTTC.

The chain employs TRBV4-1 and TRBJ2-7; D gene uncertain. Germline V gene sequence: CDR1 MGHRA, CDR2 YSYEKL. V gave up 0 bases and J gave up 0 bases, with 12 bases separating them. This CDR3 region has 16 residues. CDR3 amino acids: CASSQDFEVSSYEQYF. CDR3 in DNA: TGCGCCAGCAGCCAAGATTTTGAGGTGAGCTCCTACGAGCAGTACTTC.